Presented here are 16 T cell receptor beta chains from one specimen sequenced in a study of CD8+CD57+ T cells in acquired aplastic anemia (dated by TCRdb to about 2018). Instrument on record: Illumina HiSeq 2000. Genomic DNA served as template for TCR beta VDJ combination and CDR3 sequence profiling. TCRdb took the public reads, trimmed them with fastp at Q25, ran MiXCR for clone calling and kept in-frame beta chains. Entries that share a CDR3 protein sequence are merged under the most common genes and DNA. In this sample the table shows some 200,000 distinct CDR3 sequences, 48% of which occur a single time. The ten largest clonotypes hold about 9.5% of the sample. Flow cytometry had shown CD8+CD57+ cell expansion in the patients selected for sequencing. The source material was sorted CD4+, CD8+, or CD8+CD57+ T cells (not recorded which) from PBMCs. The receptors here all came from a human donor with aplastic anemia.

This clonotype was seen a handful of times. The chain employs TRBV11-1 and TRBJ2-1, with TRBD2 as a possible D gene (5 bases). V lost 4 bases and J 2 bases, leaving 15 bases between the germline ends. Germline CDR1 SGHAT, CDR2 FQDESV (reference sequence). There are 16 residues in the CDR3. This chain's CDR3 is CASSSRSEGPYNEQFF. DNA for the CDR3: TGTGCCAGCAGCTCAAGGTCAGAGGGCCCCTACAATGAGCAGTTCTTC.

Ten or more counts support this clonotype. The V and J genes are TRBV7-2 and TRBJ2-7; a weak D match, TRBD2 (6 bases). Germline loops: CDR1 SGHTA, CDR2 FQGNSA. V lost 5 bases and J 1 base, leaving 15 bases between the germline ends. The CDR3 runs 15 residues. For the CDR3, the DNA is TGTGCCAGCAGCACCACGCTCGGAGGGTCCTACGAGCAGTACTTC. Residues: CASSTTLGGSYEQYF.

This chain uses TRBV20-1 with TRBJ2-3, with 7 bases fitting TRBD1. V was clipped by 4 bases and J by 4 bases; unmatched bases: 2. The CDR3 extends over 12 amino acids. The V gene's germline CDR1 is DFQATT and CDR2 SNEGSKA (reference sequence). In DNA, the CDR3 is TGCAGTGCTAAGGGGGCGGCAGATACGCAGTATTTT. Translated: CSAKGAADTQYF.

This clonotype has ten or more counts. This chain uses TRBV2 with TRBJ1-6; D might be TRBD1 (5 bases). From germline, CDR1 is SNHLY and CDR2 FYNNEI. Trimming cost V 4 bases and J 9 bases, with 13 bases left between them. There are 14 residues in the CDR3. The CDR3 region has the DNA TGTGCCAGCAGTGTCAGGGCAATGAGTTCACCCCTCCACTTT. It yields the protein CASSVRAMSSPLHF. Filled out from reference TRBV2 and TRBJ1-6, the complete variable domain reads EPEVTQTPSHQVTQMGQEVILRCVPISNHLYFYWYRQILGQKVEFLVSFYNNEISEKSEIFDDQFSVERPDGSNFTLKIRSTKLEDSAMYFCASSVRAMSSPLHFGNGTRLTVT.

The chain carries TRBV18 and TRBJ1-3; weak D call: TRBD1 (6 bases). This CDR3 spans 14 amino acids. Per the germline V gene, CDR1 is KGHSH and CDR2 is LQKENI. The ends were cut back, 6 bases at V and 2 bases at J, with 11 bases in the middle. CDR3 residues: CASSPEGAGNTIYF. Written as DNA, the CDR3 is TGTGCCAGCTCCCCCGAGGGGGCTGGAAACACCATATATTTT.

This chain connects TRBV25-1 to TRBJ1-2, with D possibly matching TRBD1 (6 bases). Trimming cost V 5 bases and J 7 bases, with 20 bases left between them. The CDR3 runs to 15 residues. Germline V gene data show CDR1 as MGHDK and CDR2 as SYGVNS. The CDR3 sequence: CASSLSQGGGVGYTF. CDR3 coding DNA: TGTGCCAGCAGTCTTTCACAAGGAGGGGGGGTTGGCTACACCTTC.

This clonotype was seen many times. The chain carries TRBV20-1 and TRBJ2-3; TRBD2 might be the D (5 bases). The germline V gene has CDR1 DFQATT and CDR2 SNEGSKA (reference sequence). The CDR3 sequence is 14 residues long. V lost 0 bases to trimming and J lost 5 bases, with 12 bases between them. The CDR3 is CSARDGLAGDTQYF. The CDR3 coding sequence is TGCAGTGCTAGAGATGGGCTAGCAGGAGATACGCAGTATTTT.

The CDR3 sequence: CASSPGQGATYNEQFF. The CDR3 DNA sequence: TGTGCCAGCAGTCCGGGACAGGGGGCAACTTACAATGAGCAGTTCTTC. This chain joins TRBV6-1 and TRBJ2-1; 12 bases align to TRBD1. Germline trimming cut 5 bases from V and 4 bases from J; bases unmatched to any gene: 6. This CDR3 region has 16 residues. The germline V gene encodes CDR1 MNHNS and CDR2 SASEGT.

To note about this clonotype: The CDR3 does not close with the conserved phenylalanine or tryptophan, likely indicating a read error. The DNA is omitted, as the CDR3 cannot be located on it reliably, and the CDR3 follows TCRdb's listing. The chain combines TRBV2 with TRBJ1-3; the table names TRBD1, a call not compared with the DNA. The CDR3 extends over 8 residues, inclusive of both ends. Looked up from germline, CDR1 is SNHLY and CDR2 is FYNNEI. This CDR3 is CATSQGVT.

This sequence joins TRBV12-3 or TRBV12-4 and TRBJ2-3; 7 bases are shared with TRBD2. J lost 0 bases, V lost 3 bases, and 3 bases had no gene match. The CDR3 contains 15 residues. The CDR3 here is CASSFWGGSTDTQYF. The CDR3 DNA sequence: TGTGCCAGCAGTTTTTGGGGGGGGAGCACAGATACGCAGTATTTT.

V is TRBV6-5 and J is TRBJ2-1; tentative D call: TRBD2 (6 bases). This CDR3 has 15 amino acids. The germline V and J ends were trimmed by 4 bases and 0 bases, with 10 bases remaining between them. Per germline, CDR1 MNHEY and CDR2 SVGAGI. The CDR3 sequence is CASSFGGASYNEQFF. CDR3 DNA sequence: TGTGCCAGCAGTTTCGGGGGAGCCTCCTACAATGAGCAGTTCTTC.

V is TRBV25-1 and J is TRBJ2-7; D may match TRBD1 or TRBD2 (6 bases each). The CDR3 loop spans 18 amino acids. Trimming removed 4 bases from V and 3 bases from J, with 25 bases in between. Germline-derived CDR1 and CDR2 are MGHDK and SYGVNS. The chain's CDR3 is CASSARDRARGPGYEQYF. The DNA for the CDR3 is TGTGCCAGCAGTGCTAGAGATCGGGCCCGGGGGCCCGGCTACGAGCAGTACTTC.

This clonotype showed up just a few times. The V call is TRBV5-1, the J call TRBJ2-7; D tentatively reads TRBD1 or TRBD2 (5 bases each). Germline-derived CDR1 and CDR2 are SGHRS and YFSETQ. Trimming took off 0 bases at V and 7 bases at J, with 11 bases between the two ends. There are 13 residues in the CDR3. CDR3: CASSLGGAEEQYF. The CDR3 DNA reads TGCGCCAGCAGCTTGGGAGGGGCTGAGGAGCAGTACTTC.

This sequence joins TRBV3-1 and TRBJ2-2; D not certain. Germline CDR1 is LGHDT and CDR2 is YNNKEL (reference sequence). Trimming removed 0 bases at V and 2 bases at J, with 16 bases between. The CDR3 has 18 residues. The CDR3 loop reads CASSQDPRAAINTGELFF. In nucleotides, the CDR3 is TGTGCCAGCAGCCAAGATCCCCGGGCGGCAATAAACACCGGGGAGCTGTTTTTT.

This clonotype was detected a few times. This rearrangement joins TRBV7-9 to TRBJ1-2; 7 bases are a match to TRBD1. Germline V lookup: CDR1 SEHNR, CDR2 FQNEAQ (reference sequence). The trim removed 5 bases at V and 7 bases at J, leaving 4 bases unmatched. The CDR3 is made up of 12 amino acids. CDR3 sequence (DNA): TGTGCCAGCAGCCGGGGGACAGTTGGCTACACCTTC. It translates to CASSRGTVGYTF.

The chain links TRBV7-8 to TRBJ1-5, with 8 nucleotides matching TRBD1. Germline V gene sequence: CDR1 SGHVS, CDR2 FQNEAQ. V dropped 5 bases and J dropped 3; count of bases not matched to a gene: 6. The CDR3 is made up of 15 amino acids. For the CDR3, the DNA is TGTGCCAGCAGCCCCCGGGACAGGTCCAATCAGCCCCAGCATTTT. Encoded protein: CASSPRDRSNQPQHF.